This T cell receptor beta chain was recorded in a study of cytomegalovirus exposure and HLA in healthy donors. As concerns this clone: Its antigen remains unidentified.

This CDR3 has 15 residues. Germline V gene sequence: CDR1 MGHDK, CDR2 SYGVNS. V was pared by 2 bases and J by 0 bases, with 10 bases between. Study-level results: It was found in a later analysis that first-cohort TCR clusters tended to co-occur in the 100 to 150 validation repertoires.

The repertoire was sequenced with immunoSEQ multiplex PCR; TCRdb's copy has only in-frame clones and lacks some. The data contain around 62,000 clones, around 89% of them singletons. The receptor comes from a woman under 30 in good health and CMV-seronegative. What was sequenced was PBMCs. The chain couples TRBV25-1 to TRBJ1-1, with a possible D match to TRBD1 (6 bases). This chain's CDR3 is CASSEQGRVNTEAFF. CDR3 nucleotide sequence: TGTGCCAGCAGTGAACAGGGGAGGGTGAACACTGAAGCTTTCTTT. The whole variable domain, filled in from reference TRBV25-1 and TRBJ1-1, reads EADIYQTPRYLVIGTGKKITLECSQTMGHDKMYWYQQDPGMELHLIHYSYGVNSTEKGDLSSESTVSRIRTEHFPLTLESARPSHTSQYLCASSEQGRVNTEAFFGQGTRLTVV.